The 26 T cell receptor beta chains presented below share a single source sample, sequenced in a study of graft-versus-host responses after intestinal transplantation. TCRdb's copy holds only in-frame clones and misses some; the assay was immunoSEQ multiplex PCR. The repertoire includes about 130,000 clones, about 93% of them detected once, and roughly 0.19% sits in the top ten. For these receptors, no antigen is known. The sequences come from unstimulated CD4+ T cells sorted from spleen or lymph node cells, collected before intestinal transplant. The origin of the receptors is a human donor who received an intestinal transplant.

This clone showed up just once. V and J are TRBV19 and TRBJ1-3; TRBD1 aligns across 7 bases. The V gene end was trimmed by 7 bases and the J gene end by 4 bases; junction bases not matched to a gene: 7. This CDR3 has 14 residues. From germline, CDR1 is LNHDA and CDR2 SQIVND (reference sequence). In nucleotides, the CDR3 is TGTGCCAGTAAAAGACAGGGTGAAGGAAACACCATATATTTT. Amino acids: CASKRQGEGNTIYF.

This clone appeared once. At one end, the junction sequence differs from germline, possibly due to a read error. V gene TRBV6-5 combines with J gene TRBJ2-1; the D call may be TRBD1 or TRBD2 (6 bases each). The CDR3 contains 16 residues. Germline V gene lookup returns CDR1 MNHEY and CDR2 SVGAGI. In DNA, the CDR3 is TGTGCCAGCAGTTACAATGGGCAATGGGGGGCGTATGAGCAGCTCTTC. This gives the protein CASSYNGQWGAYEQLF.

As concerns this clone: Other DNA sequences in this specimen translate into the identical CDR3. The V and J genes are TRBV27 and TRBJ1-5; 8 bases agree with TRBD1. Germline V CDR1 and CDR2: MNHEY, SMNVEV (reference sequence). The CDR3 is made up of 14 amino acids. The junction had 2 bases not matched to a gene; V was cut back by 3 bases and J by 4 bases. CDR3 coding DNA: TGTGCCAGCAGTTTGACAGGGGTGAATCAGCCCCAGCATTTT. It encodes CASSLTGVNQPQHF.

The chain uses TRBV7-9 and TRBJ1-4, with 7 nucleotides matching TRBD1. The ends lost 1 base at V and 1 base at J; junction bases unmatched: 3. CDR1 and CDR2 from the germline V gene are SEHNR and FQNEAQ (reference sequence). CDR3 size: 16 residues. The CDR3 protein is CASSLGQGQTNEKLFF. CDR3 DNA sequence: TGTGCCAGCAGCTTAGGACAGGGTCAAACTAATGAAAAACTGTTTTTT. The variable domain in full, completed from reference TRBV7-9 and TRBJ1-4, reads DTGVSQNPRHKITKRGQNVTFRCDPISEHNRLYWYRQTLGQGPEFLTYFQNEAQLEKSRLLSDRFSAERPKGSFSTLEIQRTEQGDSAMYLCASSLGQGQTNEKLFFGSGTQLSVL.

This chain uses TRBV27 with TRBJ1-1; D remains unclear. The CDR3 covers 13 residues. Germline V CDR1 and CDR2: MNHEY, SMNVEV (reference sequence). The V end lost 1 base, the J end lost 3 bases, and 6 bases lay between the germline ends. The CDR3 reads CASSLYGDTEAFF. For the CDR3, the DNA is TGTGCCAGCAGTTTATACGGAGACACTGAAGCTTTCTTT.

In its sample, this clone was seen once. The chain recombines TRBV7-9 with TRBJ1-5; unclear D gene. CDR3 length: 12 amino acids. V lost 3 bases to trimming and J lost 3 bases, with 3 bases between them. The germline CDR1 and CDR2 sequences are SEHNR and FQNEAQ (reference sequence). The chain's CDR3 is CASSFPNQPQHF. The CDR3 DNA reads TGTGCCAGCAGCTTCCCCAATCAGCCCCAGCATTTT.

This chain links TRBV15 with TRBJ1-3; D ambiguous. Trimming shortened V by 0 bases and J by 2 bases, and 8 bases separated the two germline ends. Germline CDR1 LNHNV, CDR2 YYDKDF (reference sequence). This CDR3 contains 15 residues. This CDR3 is CATSREVSPGNTIYF. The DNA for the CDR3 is TGTGCCACCAGCAGAGAGGTCAGCCCTGGAAACACCATATATTTT.

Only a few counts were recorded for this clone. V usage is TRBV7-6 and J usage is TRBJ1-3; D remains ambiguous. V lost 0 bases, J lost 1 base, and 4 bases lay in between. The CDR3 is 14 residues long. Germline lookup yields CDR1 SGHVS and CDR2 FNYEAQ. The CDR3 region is CASSLAGSGNTIYF. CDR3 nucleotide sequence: TGTGCCAGCAGCTTAGCAGGGTCTGGAAACACCATATATTTT. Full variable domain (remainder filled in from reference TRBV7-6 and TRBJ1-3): GAGVSQSPRYKVTKRGQDVALRCDPISGHVSLYWYRQALGQGPEFLTYFNYEAQQDKSGLPNDRFSAERPEGSISTLTIQRTEQRDSAMYRCASSLAGSGNTIYFGEGSWLTVV.

The CDR3 bases are TGTGCCTGTGGCGGGAGGGCCTTGACCGGGGAGCTGTTTTTT. It translates to CACGGRALTGELFF. V gene TRBV30 combines with J gene TRBJ2-2, with 9 nucleotides matching TRBD2. The CDR3 runs to 14 residues. The ends lost 6 bases at V and 5 bases at J; junction bases unmatched: 7. The V gene's germline CDR1 is GTSNPN and CDR2 SVGIG (reference sequence).

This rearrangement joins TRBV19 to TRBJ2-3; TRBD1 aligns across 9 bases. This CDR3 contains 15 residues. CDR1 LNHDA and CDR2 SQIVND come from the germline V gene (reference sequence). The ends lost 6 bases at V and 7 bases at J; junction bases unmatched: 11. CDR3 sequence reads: CASRSDRGAANTQYF. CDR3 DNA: TGTGCCAGTAGATCAGACAGGGGGGCGGCAAATACGCAGTATTTT.

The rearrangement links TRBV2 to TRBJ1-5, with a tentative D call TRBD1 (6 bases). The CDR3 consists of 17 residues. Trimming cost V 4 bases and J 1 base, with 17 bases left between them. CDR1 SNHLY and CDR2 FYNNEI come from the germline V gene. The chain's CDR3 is CASSGGAGLGSNQPQHF. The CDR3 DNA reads TGTGCCAGCAGTGGGGGGGCAGGGCTAGGGAGCAATCAGCCCCAGCATTTT.

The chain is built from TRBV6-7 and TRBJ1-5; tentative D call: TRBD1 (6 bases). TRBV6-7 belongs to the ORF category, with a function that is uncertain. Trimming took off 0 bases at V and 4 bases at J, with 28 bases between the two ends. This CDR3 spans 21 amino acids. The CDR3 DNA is TGTGCCAGCAGTTACTCCGCAGACGAAAGAAGTTTTGGGGGGCATAATCAGCCCCAGCATTTT. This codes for CASSYSADERSFGGHNQPQHF.

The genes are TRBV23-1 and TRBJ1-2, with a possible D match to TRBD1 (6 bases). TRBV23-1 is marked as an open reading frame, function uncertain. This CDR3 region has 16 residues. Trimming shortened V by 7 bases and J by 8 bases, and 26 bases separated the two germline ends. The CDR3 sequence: CASTLGYRGAFFGYTF. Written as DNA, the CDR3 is TGCGCCAGCACCCTAGGCTATAGGGGGGCATTTTTCGGCTACACCTTC.

Written as DNA, the CDR3 is TGTGCCAGCAGCCAAGATACCCCAGGGGGCGACACTGAAGCTTTCTTT. Translating gives CASSQDTPGGDTEAFF. The chain links TRBV4-2 to TRBJ1-1, with 8 bases that match TRBD1. Germline-derived CDR1 and CDR2 are LGHNA and YNFKEQ. V dropped 0 bases and J dropped 3; count of bases not matched to a gene: 6. This CDR3 comprises 16 residues.

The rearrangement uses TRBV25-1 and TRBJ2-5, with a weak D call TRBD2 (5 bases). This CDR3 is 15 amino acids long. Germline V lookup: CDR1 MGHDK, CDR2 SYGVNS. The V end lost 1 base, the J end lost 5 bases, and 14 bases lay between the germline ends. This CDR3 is CASSESFGGVETQYF. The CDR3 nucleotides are TGTGCCAGCAGTGAATCATTTGGAGGAGTGGAGACCCAGTACTTC.

The CDR3 spells CASSLGGSGSTDTQYF. DNA for the CDR3: TGCGCCAGCAGCTTGGGGGGTAGCGGGAGCACAGATACGCAGTATTTT. This chain joins TRBV5-1 and TRBJ2-3; 7 bases align to TRBD2. The V segment lost 0 bases and the J segment 0 bases; nucleotides outside the gene matches: 4. The CDR3 is 16 residues long. Germline V CDR1 and CDR2: SGHRS, YFSETQ.

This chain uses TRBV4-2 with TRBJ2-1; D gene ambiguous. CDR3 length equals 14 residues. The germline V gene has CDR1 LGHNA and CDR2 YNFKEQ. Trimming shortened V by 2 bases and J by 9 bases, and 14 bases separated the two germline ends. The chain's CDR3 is CASSQSLGVPEQFF. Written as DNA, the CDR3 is TGTGCCAGCAGCCAATCTTTAGGTGTCCCTGAGCAGTTCTTC.

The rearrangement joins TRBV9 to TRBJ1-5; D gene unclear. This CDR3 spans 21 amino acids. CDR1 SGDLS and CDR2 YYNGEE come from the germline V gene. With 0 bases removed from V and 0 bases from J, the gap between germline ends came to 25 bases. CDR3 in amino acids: CASSVGSKSGPGLCSNQPQHF. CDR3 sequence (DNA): TGTGCCAGCAGCGTAGGCAGTAAGTCAGGTCCCGGGCTTTGTAGCAATCAGCCCCAGCATTTT.

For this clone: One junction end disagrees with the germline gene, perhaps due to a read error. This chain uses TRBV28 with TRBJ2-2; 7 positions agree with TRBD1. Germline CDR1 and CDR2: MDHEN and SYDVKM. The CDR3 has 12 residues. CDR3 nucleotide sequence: TGTGCCAGCAGTTTATTACGGGACAGTCTGGAGTTT. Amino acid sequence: CASSLLRDSLEF.

The CDR3 DNA is TGCGCCAGCAGCTCGATCCCAGGCGGCTCTGGGGCCAACGTCCTGACTTTC. Encoded protein: CASSSIPGGSGANVLTF. V usage is TRBV5-1 and J usage is TRBJ2-6; no firm D call. The germline CDR1 and CDR2 sequences are SGHRS and YFSETQ. V was shortened by 3 bases and J by 0 bases, with 13 bases between the two germline ends. This CDR3 contains 17 residues.

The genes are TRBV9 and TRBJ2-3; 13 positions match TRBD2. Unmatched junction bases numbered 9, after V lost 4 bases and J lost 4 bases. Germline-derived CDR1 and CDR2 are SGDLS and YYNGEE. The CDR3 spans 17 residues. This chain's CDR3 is CASSLRTSGSAADTQYF. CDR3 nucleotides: TGTGCCAGCAGCCTCAGGACTAGCGGGAGTGCCGCAGATACGCAGTATTTT. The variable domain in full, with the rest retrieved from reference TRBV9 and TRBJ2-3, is DSGVTQTPKHLITATGQRVTLRCSPRSGDLSVYWYQQSLDQGLQFLIQYYNGEERAKGNILERFSAQQFPDLHSELNLSSLELGDSALYFCASSLRTSGSAADTQYFGPGTRLTVL.

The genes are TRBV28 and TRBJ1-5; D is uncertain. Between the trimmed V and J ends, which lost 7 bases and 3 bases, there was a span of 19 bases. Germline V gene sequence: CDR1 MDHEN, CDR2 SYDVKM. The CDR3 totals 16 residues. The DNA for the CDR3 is TGTGCCAGCACCACTCCTGGGCCTTCTCACAATCAGCCCCAGCATTTT. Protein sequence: CASTTPGPSHNQPQHF.

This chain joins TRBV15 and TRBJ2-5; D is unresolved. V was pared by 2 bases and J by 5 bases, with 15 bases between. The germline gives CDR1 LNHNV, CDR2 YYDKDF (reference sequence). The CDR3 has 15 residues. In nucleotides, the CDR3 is TGTGCCACCAGCAGAAATCTAGGGCCTAGGGAGACCCAGTACTTC. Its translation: CATSRNLGPRETQYF. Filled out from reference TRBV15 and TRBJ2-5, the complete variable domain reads DAMVIQNPRYQVTQFGKPVTLSCSQTLNHNVMYWYQQKSSQAPKLLFHYYDKDFNNEADTPDNFQSRRPNTSFCFLDIRSPGLGDTAMYLCATSRNLGPRETQYFGPGTRLLVL.

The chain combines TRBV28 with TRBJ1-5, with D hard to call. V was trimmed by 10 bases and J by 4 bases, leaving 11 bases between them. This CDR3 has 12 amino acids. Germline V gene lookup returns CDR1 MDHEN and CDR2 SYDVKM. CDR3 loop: CATRDLNQPQHF. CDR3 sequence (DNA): TGTGCCACCCGCGACCTAAATCAGCCCCAGCATTTT. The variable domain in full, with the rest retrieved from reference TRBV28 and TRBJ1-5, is DVKVTQSSRYLVKRTGEKVFLECVQDMDHENMFWYRQDPGLGLRLIYFSYDVKMKEKGDIPEGYSVSREKKERFSLILESASTNQTSMYLCATRDLNQPQHFGDGTRLSIL.

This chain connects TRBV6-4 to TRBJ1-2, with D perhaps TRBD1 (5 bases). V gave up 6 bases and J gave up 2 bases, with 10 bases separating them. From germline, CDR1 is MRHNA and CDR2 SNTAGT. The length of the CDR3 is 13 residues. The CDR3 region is CASSVDRNYGYTF. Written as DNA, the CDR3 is TGTGCCAGCAGCGTCGACAGAAACTATGGCTACACCTTC.

The CDR3 is CASSKAQRDGSSYEQYF. CDR3 nucleotide sequence: TGTGCCAGCAGCAAAGCGCAGCGGGACGGCAGCTCCTACGAGCAGTACTTC. The chain couples TRBV21-1 to TRBJ2-7; TRBD2, the D gene given by the table, was not confirmed from the DNA. TRBV21-1 is classified as a pseudogene. The CDR3 sequence is 17 residues long.